This T cell receptor beta chain is drawn from a study of T cell changes during pregnancy in multiple sclerosis. Clones were read by immunoSEQ multiplex PCR, and TCRdb kept only the in-frame ones, dropping some. The data show about 76,000 clones, roughly 92% seen once. The CDR3 has 17 residues. In germline, CDR1 is SGHVS, CDR2 FNYEAQ. After removal of 1 base from V and 5 bases from J, the junction contained 9 bases not matched to a gene. Here the sequenced sample was peripheral blood, taken in the first trimester of pregnancy. This chain connects TRBV7-6 to TRBJ1-1; 11 nucleotides line up with TRBD1. The sequence derives from a female donor in good health, enrolled as a control in a pregnancy study. This chain's CDR3 is CASSLEAPGQGGTEAFF. The DNA for the CDR3 is TGTGCCAGCAGCTTAGAAGCCCCGGGACAGGGGGGTACTGAAGCTTTCTTT.